These T cell receptor beta chains were read from a single sample in a study of T cells expressing NK-cell markers. One entry per CDR3 protein, without DNA, is what TCRdb gives after re-calling the 5' RACE reads. The data show 500,000 or so distinct CDR3 sequences, and the top ten clones hold approximately 3.5%. Sequenced sample: blood T cells: a sorted CD56 or NKG2C T cell subset, CD4+ or CD8+ T cells, or bulk PBMC T cells (not recorded which). Receptor source: a man between 18 and 35 years old in good health. CDR3s include the opening cysteine and the closing phenylalanine or tryptophan.

>TRBV21-1|14|TRBJ1-5
CASSITGKDQPQHF
>TRBV4-1|15|TRBJ2-5
CASSRLTSGRQTQYF
>TRBV7-9|14|TRBJ1-1
CASSLVLMNTEAFF
>TRBV12-3/TRBV12-4|16|TRBJ2-2
CASRPPGPPNTGELFF
>TRBV28|15|TRBJ2-3
CASSGADGRMDTQYF
>TRBV6-1|15|TRBJ2-2
CASTSQGPNTGELFF
>TRBV12-3/TRBV12-4|13|TRBJ2-3
CASSSSDLDTQYF
>TRBV20-1|17|TRBJ2-5
CSAPVELAGGPGETQYF
>TRBV9|15|TRBJ2-1
CASSVGGGPYNEQFF
>TRBV5-6|15|TRBJ2-7
CASSLVRGALYEQYF
>TRBV7-2|15|TRBJ1-5
CASSFQPGGLEPQHF
>TRBV29-1|11|TRBJ2-2
CSVPDRGELFF
>TRBV5-8|16|TRBJ2-2
CASSLGQGADTGELFF
>TRBV5-1|13|TRBJ2-1
CASSLFNGNEQFF
>TRBV7-2|16|TRBJ2-7
CASSDFPGRAFYEQYF
>TRBV5-1|15|TRBJ2-5
CASSPEGTGGKTQYF
>TRBV14|15|TRBJ2-1
CASSQSWGLYNEQFF
>TRBV7-9|14|TRBJ2-7
CASSSRTGGREQYF
>TRBV23-1|15|TRBJ2-2
CASAWGARLSGELFF
>TRBV6-5|15|TRBJ2-7
CASSYAGDRDYEQYF